The 27 T cell receptor beta chains given below trace back to one sample, sequenced in a study of blood T cell repertoires in COVID-19. Clones were read by immunoSEQ multiplex PCR, and TCRdb kept only the in-frame ones, dropping some. This table has roughly 280,000 clones, 70% to 90% appearing once. The specimen sequenced was peripheral blood. The receptor set was obtained from a woman aged 65 to 85 with acute or convalescent COVID-19.

The rearrangement links TRBV11-2 to TRBJ2-5; D is possibly TRBD1 (5 bases). Germline CDR1 reads SGHAT; CDR2 reads FQNNGV. The CDR3 has 18 amino acids. Trimming removed 1 base from V and 2 bases from J, with 20 bases in between. This chain's CDR3 is CASSLGFYSQGSQETQYF. The CDR3 DNA reads TGTGCCAGCAGCTTAGGGTTTTACTCCCAGGGCAGTCAAGAGACCCAGTACTTC.

The V and J genes are TRBV2 and TRBJ1-2; maybe TRBD1 (5 bases). V lost 7 bases to trimming and J lost 0 bases, with 15 bases between them. Germline V gene data show CDR1 as SNHLY and CDR2 as FYNNEI. The CDR3 totals 15 residues. CDR3 sequence reads: CASTQTARTNYGYTF. The CDR3 DNA sequence: TGTGCCAGCACCCAGACAGCGAGAACTAACTATGGCTACACCTTC.

The DNA for the CDR3 is TGCGCCAGCAGCCCGAGACAGGGGAAATCTAATTCACCCCTCCACTTT. This encodes CASSPRQGKSNSPLHF. The V and J genes are TRBV5-1 and TRBJ1-6, with 8 positions matching TRBD1. Per germline, CDR1 SGHRS and CDR2 YFSETQ. The J segment lost 6 bases and the V segment lost 4 bases, leaving 9 bases of the junction unmatched. The CDR3 runs 16 residues.

The J gene is TRBJ1-6, the V gene TRBV2; a weak D match, TRBD1 (6 bases). The CDR3 contains 16 residues. Germline V gives CDR1 SNHLY, CDR2 FYNNEI. Deletions cut 5 bases from V and 0 bases from J, with 11 bases between. The CDR3 is CASSSGQSSYNSPLHF. In DNA form, the CDR3 reads TGTGCCAGCAGTTCTGGACAGAGCTCCTATAATTCACCCCTCCACTTT.

The V gene is TRBV5-1, the J gene TRBJ1-1, with D possibly being TRBD1 (6 bases). The V end was cut by 3 bases, the J end by 5 bases, with 17 bases between. The CDR3 length is 15 residues. Germline V gene data show CDR1 as SGHRS and CDR2 as YFSETQ. The CDR3, as DNA: TGCGCCAGCAGCTCCGAGCTAGGGGGGGAGACTGAAGCTTTCTTT. It is translated as CASSSELGGETEAFF. The complete variable domain, with remaining parts taken from reference TRBV5-1 and TRBJ1-1, reads KAGVTQTPRYLIKTRGQQVTLSCSPISGHRSVSWYQQTPGQGLQFLFEYFSETQRNKGNFPGRFSGRQFSNSRSEMNVSTLELGDSALYLCASSSELGGETEAFFGQGTRLTVV.

As concerns this clone: The junction does not match germline at one end; this may be a read error. This chain joins TRBV19 and TRBJ2-3, with a tentative D call TRBD2 (6 bases). Germline assignment: CDR1 LNHDA and CDR2 SQIVND (reference sequence). This CDR3 contains 15 residues. The CDR3 DNA reads as TGTGCCAGTAGCATAGCGGCGGCCCCATGGGATACGCAGTATTTT. Translating gives CASSIAAAPWDTQYF.

This clone was seen more than once but under ten times. The chain joins TRBV18 to TRBJ2-7; the D gene is possibly TRBD2 (5 bases). The length of the CDR3 is 13 residues. Germline V gene lookup returns CDR1 KGHSH and CDR2 LQKENI. V was pared by 6 bases and J by 0 bases, with 9 bases between. CDR3 sequence: CASSSGISYEQYF. Here the CDR3 DNA reads TGTGCCAGCTCCTCCGGGATCTCCTACGAGCAGTACTTC.

The V and J genes are TRBV3-1 (or the pseudogene TRBV3-2) and TRBJ1-1; TRBD1 aligns across 11 bases. CDR1 LGHDT and CDR2 YNNKEL come from the germline V gene (reference sequence). The CDR3 is made up of 14 amino acids. Trimming at V came to 5 bases and at J to 5 bases, leaving 4 bases not matched to a gene. CDR3 region: CASSNRDRGTEAFF. For the CDR3, the DNA is TGTGCCAGCAGCAACCGGGACAGGGGGACTGAAGCTTTCTTT.

This chain links TRBV10-3 with TRBJ1-1; possibly TRBD1 for D (6 bases). In germline, CDR1 is ENHRY, CDR2 SYGVKD. V lost 2 bases and J lost 0, with 7 bases in between. The CDR3 is made up of 14 amino acids. CDR3 in amino acids: CAISEGQMNTEAFF. The CDR3 DNA is TGTGCCATCAGTGAGGGACAGATGAACACTGAAGCTTTCTTT.

The chain combines TRBV7-2 with TRBJ1-1; maybe TRBD1 (5 bases). CDR3 length equals 13 residues. The germline V and J ends were trimmed by 7 bases and 2 bases, with 11 bases remaining between them. CDR1 and CDR2 from the germline V gene are SGHTA and FQGNSA. The CDR3 sequence: CASITTANTEAFF. DNA of the CDR3: TGTGCCAGCATTACGACAGCCAACACTGAAGCTTTCTTT. The whole variable domain, remainder taken from reference TRBV7-2 and TRBJ1-1, is GAGVSQSPSNKVTEKGKDVELRCDPISGHTALYWYRQSLGQGLEFLIYFQGNSAPDKSGLPSDRFSAERTGGSVSTLTIQRTQQEDSAVYLCASITTANTEAFFGQGTRLTVV.

This chain uses TRBV5-4 with TRBJ1-2; D not certain. The CDR3 is 15 residues long. In germline, CDR1 is SGHNT, CDR2 YYREEE (reference sequence). The V end lost 1 base, the J end lost 4 bases, and 14 bases lay between the germline ends. The CDR3 DNA is TGTGCCAGCAGCTTGATCGAGAGGGTGCTCTATGGCTACACCTTC. The encoded protein is CASSLIERVLYGYTF.

The chain uses TRBV19 and TRBJ2-7; TRBD1 aligns across 10 bases. From germline, CDR1 is LNHDA and CDR2 SQIVND (reference sequence). The length of the CDR3 is 14 residues. V lost 6 bases, J lost 1 base, and 3 bases stayed unmatched. In DNA, the CDR3 is TGTGCCAGTAGCCGGGACAGGGGTTCCTACGAGCAGTACTTC. Translating it yields CASSRDRGSYEQYF.

The table lists this clone with a count of one. The chain uses TRBV10-3 and TRBJ2-5; D is unresolved. The CDR3 consists of 11 residues. The germline V gene encodes CDR1 ENHRY and CDR2 SYGVKD. Trimming removed 4 bases from V and 5 bases from J, with 5 bases in between. The CDR3 DNA reads as TGTGCCATCAGTGTTGGCGAGACCCAGTACTTC. Its protein is CAISVGETQYF.

This chain connects TRBV2 to TRBJ1-2; TRBD1 matches 7 bases. The CDR3 has 13 residues. In germline, CDR1 is SNHLY, CDR2 FYNNEI. The trim removed 4 bases at V and 7 bases at J, leaving 6 bases unmatched. CDR3 protein: CASSVRGGSGYTF. The CDR3 nucleotides read TGTGCCAGCAGTGTGCGAGGGGGCAGTGGCTACACCTTC.

This rearrangement joins TRBV18 to TRBJ1-2; no reliable D call. Trimming took off 0 bases at V and 4 bases at J, with 12 bases between the two ends. Germline loops: CDR1 KGHSH, CDR2 LQKENI. The CDR3 is made up of 15 amino acids. CDR3 in DNA: TGTGCCAGCTCACCACCGCGGGGATCCCCCTATGGCTACACCTTC. This sequence encodes CASSPPRGSPYGYTF.

This chain uses TRBV6-5 with TRBJ1-2; maybe TRBD1 (6 bases). The V gene lost 0 bases and the J gene lost 4 bases, with 9 bases spanning the gap. This CDR3 has 14 amino acids. Germline CDR1 reads MNHEY; CDR2 reads SVGAGI. The CDR3 protein is CASSYSGRGYGYTF. The CDR3 nucleotides read TGTGCCAGCAGTTACTCTGGCAGGGGCTATGGCTACACCTTC.

This chain joins TRBV21-1 and TRBJ1-1; the D call in the table, TRBD1, was not verified against the DNA. TRBV21-1 is tagged as a pseudogene. The CDR3 runs to 18 residues. The CDR3: CASSMDSGTGKVGTEAFF. CDR3 coding DNA: TGTGCCAGCAGCATGGATTCCGGGACAGGGAAGGTGGGAACTGAAGCTTTCTTT.

This rearrangement joins TRBV19 to TRBJ2-7, with D possibly matching TRBD2 (7 bases). Trimming took off 5 bases at V and 5 bases at J, with 13 bases between the two ends. CDR1 is LNHDA, CDR2 SQIVND, per germline (reference sequence). CDR3 size: 13 residues. The CDR3 loop is CASSFRGGDEQYF. The CDR3 bases are TGTGCCAGTAGTTTTAGGGGGGGCGACGAGCAGTACTTC. Full variable domain (missing parts from reference TRBV19 and TRBJ2-7): DGGITQSPKYLFRKEGQNVTLSCEQNLNHDAMYWYRQDPGQGLRLIYYSQIVNDFQKGDIAEGYSVSREKKESFPLTVTSAQKNPTAFYLCASSFRGGDEQYFGPGTRLTVT.

The gene calls are TRBV5-6 and TRBJ1-2, with D unresolved. Trimming took 0 bases from V and 2 from J, leaving 8 bases between them. The CDR3 contains 14 residues. CDR1 and CDR2 (germline): SGHDT, YYEEEE. The CDR3 spells CASSLEAENYGYTF. As DNA, the CDR3 is TGTGCCAGCAGCTTGGAGGCGGAGAACTATGGCTACACCTTC.

The chain joins TRBV6-5 to TRBJ1-2; D perhaps matches TRBD1 (5 bases). CDR3 size: 14 residues. The ends were cut back, 6 bases at V and 5 bases at J, with 16 bases in the middle. Germline CDR1 and CDR2: MNHEY and SVGAGI. CDR3 in DNA: TGTGCCAGCAGCCGCCACAGGAGGGGATATGGCTACACCTTC. It codes for CASSRHRRGYGYTF.

Notes on this clone: This CDR3 is also generated by other DNA sequences in the sample. The chain uses TRBV2 and TRBJ1-1, with D maybe TRBD1 (5 bases). CDR1 and CDR2 from the germline V gene are SNHLY and FYNNEI. The CDR3 has 13 amino acids. V lost 4 bases and J lost 0, with 6 bases in between. CDR3 loop: CASSGQLNTEAFF. For the CDR3, the DNA is TGTGCCAGCAGTGGACAGCTGAACACTGAAGCTTTCTTT.

This clone is a singleton in its sample. The CDR3 is CASSALGQGRSYGYTF. CDR3 DNA: TGCGCCAGCAGCGCCCTGGGACAGGGGAGGTCGTATGGCTACACCTTC. The chain uses TRBV5-1 and TRBJ1-2; 10 nucleotides line up with TRBD1. CDR3 length: 16 residues. Germline V gene sequence: CDR1 SGHRS, CDR2 YFSETQ. V lost 4 bases to trimming and J lost 5 bases; unmatched junction nucleotides: 11.

The chain is built from TRBV9 and TRBJ2-3; D possibly corresponds to TRBD1 (6 bases). Germline CDR1 SGDLS, CDR2 YYNGEE. The CDR3 has 15 residues. Trimming took off 4 bases at V and 2 bases at J, with 14 bases between the two ends. The CDR3 bases are TGTGCCAGCAGCACACAGGGATGGAACACAGATACGCAGTATTTT. It codes for CASSTQGWNTDTQYF. Using reference TRBV9 and TRBJ2-3 for the parts outside the CDR3, the full variable domain is DSGVTQTPKHLITATGQRVTLRCSPRSGDLSVYWYQQSLDQGLQFLIQYYNGEERAKGNILERFSAQQFPDLHSELNLSSLELGDSALYFCASSTQGWNTDTQYFGPGTRLTVL.

V gene TRBV4-2 combines with J gene TRBJ2-5; D perhaps matches TRBD2 (6 bases). The CDR3 is 16 residues long. V lost 3 bases and J lost 5, with 19 bases in between. Germline V gene lookup returns CDR1 LGHNA and CDR2 YNFKEQ. CDR3 sequence: CASSQVVIERVETQYF. The CDR3 DNA is TGTGCCAGCAGCCAGGTGGTTATAGAGCGGGTTGAGACCCAGTACTTC.

The CDR3 coding sequence is TGTGCCAGCAGTGAACGGGGGAACCGAGGGAATTCACCCCTCCACTTT. Translated: CASSERGNRGNSPLHF. The chain recombines TRBV2 with TRBJ1-6, with D possibly matching TRBD1 (5 bases). The ends were cut back, 2 bases at V and 7 bases at J, with 15 bases in the middle. The CDR3 runs 16 residues. Germline assignment: CDR1 SNHLY and CDR2 FYNNEI.

The chain joins TRBV3-1 (or the pseudogene TRBV3-2) to TRBJ1-2; unclear D gene. The CDR3 is 15 amino acids. Germline-derived CDR1 and CDR2 are LGHDT and YNNKEL (reference sequence). V lost 0 bases, J lost 4 bases, and 12 bases lay in between. For the CDR3, the DNA is TGTGCCAGCAGCCAAGACCCCGGGATTCCCTATGGCTACACCTTC. It translates to CASSQDPGIPYGYTF.

This clone was seen a single time. This sequence joins TRBV3-1 (or the pseudogene TRBV3-2) and TRBJ2-2; D unresolved. The V gene's germline CDR1 is LGHDT and CDR2 YNNKEL (reference sequence). The ends were cut back, 4 bases at V and 6 bases at J, with 15 bases in the middle. CDR3 length equals 15 residues. This CDR3 is CASSRWAESAGELFF. CDR3 coding DNA: TGTGCCAGCAGCCGCTGGGCCGAGTCAGCCGGGGAGCTGTTTTTT.